This passage covers 17 T cell receptor beta chains from one sample sequenced in a study of PD-L1 blockade in urothelial cancer. Clones were read by immunoSEQ multiplex PCR, and TCRdb kept only the in-frame ones, dropping some. The table has 60,000 to 70,000 clones, 81% seen once. Sample time point: pretreatment peripheral blood. This specimen consisted of PBMCs, obtained around atezolizumab (anti-PD-L1) treatment. These receptors were collected from a man aged 70-80 years with urothelial cancer.

The chain employs TRBV6-5 and TRBJ2-2; TRBD1 agrees at 11 bases. V shed 5 bases, J shed 7 bases, and the junction held 6 bases outside the gene matches. Per the germline V gene, CDR1 is MNHEY and CDR2 is SVGAGI. The length of the CDR3 is 15 residues. CDR3 region: CASSPRTGGIGELFF. The CDR3 nucleotides read TGTGCCAGCAGTCCCCGGACAGGGGGCATCGGGGAGCTGTTTTTT.

The rearrangement uses TRBV10-1 and TRBJ2-2; TRBD2 aligns across 10 bases. Germline V CDR1 and CDR2: WNHNN, SYGVQD (reference sequence). Germline trimming cut 6 bases from V and 3 bases from J; bases unmatched to any gene: 4. The CDR3 sequence is 15 residues long. CDR3 residues: CASSDGTSDTGELFF. Written as DNA, the CDR3 is TGCGCCAGCAGCGACGGGACTAGCGACACCGGGGAGCTGTTTTTT.

This rearrangement joins TRBV7-6 to TRBJ1-2; a weak D match, TRBD1 (5 bases). V was cut by 5 bases and J by 2 bases, with 18 bases left in between. The CDR3 contains 16 residues. Germline V CDR1 and CDR2: SGHVS, FNYEAQ. CDR3 sequence reads: CASSPETGGANYGYTF. DNA for the CDR3: TGTGCCAGCAGCCCGGAAACGGGAGGGGCGAACTATGGCTACACCTTC.

This chain joins TRBV6-1 and TRBJ2-5; 8 nucleotides align to TRBD2. V was clipped by 7 bases and J by 4 bases; unmatched bases: 11. The CDR3 has 15 residues. CDR1 is MNHNS, CDR2 SASEGT, per germline. CDR3 bases: TGTGCCAGCAACCAACTAGCGGTGGGGGGAGAGACCCAGTACTTC. Encoded protein: CASNQLAVGGETQYF.

This clone was seen once. V and J are TRBV5-4 and TRBJ2-3, with D possibly being TRBD1 (5 bases). Trimming took 5 bases from V and 2 from J, leaving 12 bases between them. Germline lookup yields CDR1 SGHNT and CDR2 YYREEE (reference sequence). The CDR3 covers 14 residues. CDR3 sequence: CASRGELNTDTQYF. CDR3 coding DNA: TGTGCCAGCAGAGGGGAACTGAACACAGATACGCAGTATTTT.

The chain combines TRBV2 with TRBJ2-2; D unresolved. Trimming took off 5 bases at V and 2 bases at J, with 3 bases between the two ends. Germline CDR1 is SNHLY and CDR2 is FYNNEI. The CDR3 totals 12 residues. The DNA for the CDR3 is TGTGCCAGCAGTTTAAACACCGGGGAGCTGTTTTTT. This translates into CASSLNTGELFF.

The chain couples TRBV28 to TRBJ2-7; a possible D gene is TRBD1 (6 bases). The V and J ends lost 0 bases and 5 bases respectively, with 11 bases between them. Germline CDR1 MDHEN, CDR2 SYDVKM. The CDR3 consists of 14 residues. CDR3: CASSLWQGFNEQYF. CDR3 sequence (DNA): TGTGCCAGCAGTTTATGGCAGGGGTTCAACGAGCAGTACTTC.

This rearrangement joins TRBV5-4 to TRBJ2-7; tentative D call: TRBD1 (6 bases). The CDR3 consists of 14 residues. The V end lost 5 bases, the J end lost 5 bases, and 17 bases lay between the germline ends. Germline V CDR1 and CDR2: SGHNT, YYREEE (reference sequence). In DNA form, the CDR3 reads TGTGCCAGCAGTCGGGACATCCCTGGGGACGAGCAGTACTTC. Translating gives CASSRDIPGDEQYF.

The chain carries TRBV6-5 and TRBJ2-1, with D maybe TRBD1 (6 bases). The CDR3 is 15 residues long. V was clipped by 8 bases and J by 4 bases, with 18 bases between them. Looked up from germline, CDR1 is MNHEY and CDR2 is SVGAGI. CDR3 bases: TGTGCCAGCTCCCATCGGACAGAGTTATACAATGAGCAGTTCTTC. Its translation is CASSHRTELYNEQFF.

The rearrangement joins TRBV6-5 to TRBJ1-1, with 10 bases aligning to TRBD1. The trim removed 4 bases at V and 1 base at J, leaving 6 bases unmatched. The CDR3 extends over 16 amino acids. Germline CDR1 MNHEY, CDR2 SVGAGI. In DNA, the CDR3 is TGTGCCAGCAGTTTCGACAGGGGGCGTTCGAACACTGAAGCTTTCTTT. Encoded protein: CASSFDRGRSNTEAFF.

V is TRBV28 and J is TRBJ2-1, with D possibly TRBD1 on 8 matching bases. Per germline, CDR1 MDHEN and CDR2 SYDVKM. Trimming pared 5 bases from V and 8 bases from J, leaving 22 bases between. The CDR3 length is 16 residues. As DNA, the CDR3 is TGTGCCAGCAGTCGCCGACAGGGGCAGGGAGGGGATGAGCAGTTCTTC. Protein product: CASSRRQGQGGDEQFF. The full variable domain, completed using reference TRBV28 and TRBJ2-1, is DVKVTQSSRYLVKRTGEKVFLECVQDMDHENMFWYRQDPGLGLRLIYFSYDVKMKEKGDIPEGYSVSREKKERFSLILESASTNQTSMYLCASSRRQGQGGDEQFFGPGTRLTVL.

There are a few counts of this clone. CDR3 sequence: CASSQNYPNYGYTF. The DNA of the CDR3 is TGTGCCAGCAGCCAAAACTACCCTAACTATGGCTACACCTTC. J is TRBJ1-2 and V is TRBV7-9; D is undetermined. Germline V gene sequence: CDR1 SEHNR, CDR2 FQNEAQ (reference sequence). V was cut by 5 bases and J by 0 bases, with 10 bases left in between. This CDR3 has 14 residues. Supplemented by reference TRBV7-9 and TRBJ1-2, the full variable domain reads DTGVSQNPRHKITKRGQNVTFRCDPISEHNRLYWYRQTLGQGPEFLTYFQNEAQLEKSRLLSDRFSAERPKGSFSTLEIQRTEQGDSAMYLCASSQNYPNYGYTFGSGTRLTVV.

The chain employs TRBV2 and TRBJ1-1; possibly TRBD1 for D (5 bases). Germline CDR1 and CDR2: SNHLY and FYNNEI. The CDR3 totals 12 residues. The V and J ends lost 5 bases and 8 bases respectively, with 12 bases between them. This chain's CDR3 is CASSSRVKEAFF. The CDR3, as DNA: TGTGCCAGCAGTTCCAGGGTGAAGGAAGCTTTCTTT. The full variable domain, its missing parts supplied by reference TRBV2 and TRBJ1-1, is EPEVTQTPSHQVTQMGQEVILRCVPISNHLYFYWYRQILGQKVEFLVSFYNNEISEKSEIFDDQFSVERPDGSNFTLKIRSTKLEDSAMYFCASSSRVKEAFFGQGTRLTVV.

DNA for the CDR3: TGTGCCAGCAGCTCCTACCCGGGACTAGCGGGAAGGAACGAGCAGTACTTC. This codes for CASSSYPGLAGRNEQYF. This chain links TRBV11-2 with TRBJ2-7, with 13 bases lining up with TRBD2. The J segment lost 5 bases and the V segment lost 4 bases, leaving 11 bases of the junction unmatched. The CDR3 loop spans 17 amino acids. Germline CDR1 and CDR2: SGHAT and FQNNGV.

V and J are TRBV28 and TRBJ1-5, with 9 bases lining up with TRBD1. V gave up 8 bases and J gave up 0 bases; unmatched junction bases: 11. Germline V lookup: CDR1 MDHEN, CDR2 SYDVKM. The CDR3 sequence is 17 residues long. In DNA form, the CDR3 reads TGTGCCAGCGCCCGGGACAGGGTTCCTCGTAGCAATCAGCCCCAGCATTTT. Translation gives CASARDRVPRSNQPQHF.

The chain links TRBV7-9 to TRBJ1-3, with D perhaps TRBD1 (5 bases). The CDR3 has 16 residues. Germline V gives CDR1 SEHNR, CDR2 FQNEAQ (reference sequence). V shed 7 bases and J shed 1 base, with 17 bases lying between them. CDR3: CASNTEGGASGNTIYF. CDR3 in DNA: TGTGCCAGCAACACCGAAGGTGGGGCTTCTGGAAACACCATATATTTT.

This chain links TRBV5-6 with TRBJ2-7, with a possible D match to TRBD2 (6 bases). Germline V CDR1 and CDR2: SGHDT, YYEEEE. This CDR3 contains 14 residues. Deletions cut 2 bases from V and 7 bases from J, with 16 bases between. The CDR3 protein is CASSFRPGSREQYF. CDR3 DNA sequence: TGTGCCAGCAGCTTTCGCCCCGGGAGTCGGGAGCAGTACTTC.